This T cell receptor beta chain derives from a study of cytomegalovirus exposure and HLA in healthy donors. For the study at large: The 600 to 800 first-cohort repertoires shared a platform with the 120 or so validation repertoires, as reported in a later analysis.

This table comes from immunoSEQ multiplex PCR, and its TCRdb copy is limited to in-frame clones, with some not included. Of about 76,000 clones in the sample, 90% to 95% were seen once. As regards this clone: Its target is unknown. This sample includes further DNA sequences coding for the same CDR3.

The CDR3 is made up of 13 amino acids. Trimming removed 0 bases from V and 6 bases from J, with 10 bases in between. In germline, CDR1 is SGHRS, CDR2 YFSETQ. Regarding the study as a whole: Usually a TCR sequence was rare, but some public TCRs were found in many donors. Specific recognition of CMV antigens was confirmed in vitro for a few chains (all CMV-associated).

Sequences were obtained from PBMCs. This clonotype was sampled from a woman aged 18-29 years in good health and CMV-seronegative. J is TRBJ2-7 and V is TRBV5-1, with D possibly TRBD2 on 5 matching bases. Here the CDR3 DNA reads TGCGCCAGCAGCTTGGATCTCGCGGGCGAGCAGTACTTC. Amino acid sequence: CASSLDLAGEQYF.